These T cell receptor beta chains were read from a single sample in a study of T-cell reconstitution after alpha-beta-depleted transplantation in children. TCRdb processed the PCR reads anew with MiXCR; each CDR3 protein has one entry. The sample lists almost 500,000 distinct CDR3 sequences; around 13% were seen once. The sample was PBMCs from the stem cell graft donor, taken from the stem cell graft. Every receptor here comes from a human donor who donated a stem cell graft to a child with combined immunodeficiency. Each CDR3 is given with its conserved first and last residue. Fields, in order: D gene, V gene, J gene, CDR3 protein. D genes are given only for firm matches.

TRBD1	TRBV4-3	TRBJ2-2	CASSQGTGGGELFF
TRBD1	TRBV5-1	TRBJ2-1	CASFPVGQTEQFF
TRBD2	TRBV29-1	TRBJ2-1	CSVRGVGLAGGYNEQFF
NA	TRBV27	TRBJ2-6	CASSPLYSGANVLTF
NA	TRBV5-1	TRBJ2-7	CASSRGGDSYEQYF
TRBD1	TRBV11-2	TRBJ2-6	CASSFRDRGLRSGANVLTF
TRBD1	TRBV19	TRBJ2-7	CASTSVSRQGAPGGYEQYF
TRBD2	TRBV7-9	TRBJ2-5	CASSSTSGRLETQYF
NA	TRBV7-9	TRBJ2-7	CASSLTSYEQYF
NA	TRBV9	TRBJ2-3	CASSLFRTDTQYF
TRBD1	TRBV27	TRBJ2-3	CASSEGITGGTDTQYF
TRBD2	TRBV7-8	TRBJ2-2	CASSSYSGRIAGELFF
NA	TRBV7-3	TRBJ2-7	CASSSYGGSFYEQYF
NA	TRBV29-1	TRBJ2-7	CSVKSTGPAYEQYF
NA	TRBV24-1	TRBJ2-1	CATSDWSGGGYNEQFF
TRBD1	TRBV10-3	TRBJ2-7	CAIRDRSLTYEQYF
TRBD1	TRBV2	TRBJ1-5	CASSEWGQSGQPQHF
NA	TRBV7-9	TRBJ2-7	CASSNTGDEQYF
TRBD1	TRBV15	TRBJ1-5	CATSRDRGPGSNQPQHF
TRBD1	TRBV20-1	TRBJ1-4	CSAQRQGWEKLFF
TRBD2	TRBV25-1	TRBJ2-1	CASSSSGGSVWYNEQFF
TRBD1	TRBV12-3/TRBV12-4	TRBJ1-4	CASSPTPDRGIEKLFF
NA	TRBV4-3	TRBJ2-7	CASSQDLEGRGEQYF
TRBD1	TRBV29-1	TRBJ2-3	CSVAGTASIDTQYF
NA	TRBV7-7	TRBJ2-7	CASTQRGQGAAEQYF
NA	TRBV7-6	TRBJ2-3	CASSLAVGGADTQYF
NA	TRBV5-1	TRBJ2-2	CASSLDILGELFF
NA	TRBV9	TRBJ1-2	CASSVEGGFYGYTF
NA	TRBV7-2	TRBJ2-1	CASSLVRAKEQFF
NA	TRBV12-3/TRBV12-4	TRBJ1-4	CASTIGVTNEKLFF
NA	TRBV30	TRBJ1-5	CAWSSLGRNQPQHF
NA	TRBV7-2	TRBJ2-3	CASNPLPNLAQYF
TRBD1	TRBV11-2	TRBJ2-1	CASSPKDRVYNEQFF
TRBD1	TRBV7-9	TRBJ2-1	CASSLAGDSLVNEQFF
TRBD1	TRBV11-1	TRBJ1-4	CASSSLRTGGNEKLFF
NA	TRBV6-2/TRBV6-3	TRBJ2-7	CASSNQGNEQYF
NA	TRBV27	TRBJ2-2	CASSLSAGALITNTGELFF
NA	TRBV6-2/TRBV6-3	TRBJ2-1	CASSYNNARVHYNEQFF
TRBD2	TRBV12-3/TRBV12-4	TRBJ2-3	CASSPGLATDTQYF
TRBD1	TRBV28	TRBJ1-1	CASRVSDRLMITEAFF
NA	TRBV9	TRBJ2-7	CASSGGGPPYEQYF
TRBD1	TRBV27	TRBJ2-3	CASSTGTGGEWDTQYF
NA	TRBV7-2	TRBJ2-7	CASSQPTRGSYEQYF
TRBD1	TRBV12-3/TRBV12-4	TRBJ2-1	CASSNRDRAHNEQFF
TRBD1	TRBV10-3	TRBJ2-3	CAISEKEQGSDTQYF
NA	TRBV7-9	TRBJ2-7	CASSLAVDGNEQYF
TRBD2	TRBV4-3	TRBJ2-2	CASSKTGTSYTGELFF
TRBD2	TRBV7-9	TRBJ2-3	CASSLGAGGSDTQYF
TRBD2	TRBV6-2/TRBV6-3	TRBJ2-3	CATRTSGTDTQYF
NA	TRBV5-1	TRBJ2-2	CASSFEGLRLFF
NA	TRBV10-2	TRBJ2-7	CASGLTEQYF